The clone carrying this T cell receptor beta chain was seen ten or more times. Antigen: not known. The authors ran a second PCR of 7 to 11 cycles using a sample-barcoded 5' primer and a J-beta primer mix. TCRdb itself ran the 5' RACE reads through MiXCR, one entry per CDR3 protein. The table shows about 620,000 distinct CDR3 sequences, with about 21% occurring only once. Germline V CDR1 and CDR2: DFQATT, SNEGSKA (reference sequence). This CDR3 contains 15 residues. J gave up 5 bases and V 0 bases, and 6 bases lay outside the gene matches. The sample originates from a study of blood T cells in healthy people across ages. Study conclusions and caveats: Both higher diversity and more naive CD4+ cells marked long-lived donors when set against aged donors. It was not possible, with unsorted PBMCs, to conclusively compare naive and antigen-experienced cells.

V is TRBV20-1 and J is TRBJ2-7; 11 nucleotides align to TRBD1. The source of this sequence is a man aged 65-85 years in good health. Specimen: blood. In DNA, the CDR3 is TGCAGTGCTAGAGATTGGACAGGGGGCTTGGACGAGCAGTACTTC. Protein: CSARDWTGGLDEQYF.